Below, 9 T cell receptor beta chains from the same sample are listed, as sequenced in a study of cytomegalovirus exposure and HLA in healthy donors. Researchers ran the PCR with 60 Vbeta and 13 Jbeta primers. Clones were read by immunoSEQ multiplex PCR, and TCRdb kept only the in-frame ones, dropping some. The table lists some 180,000 clones, roughly 74% of them singletons, with 1.5% to 2% in the top ten. The specimen was PBMCs. Receptor source: a woman younger than 45 in good health and CMV-seronegative.

This clone has a handful of counts. The chain links TRBV7-9 to TRBJ1-5; D might be TRBD1 (5 bases). The V and J ends lost 3 bases and 7 bases respectively, with 13 bases between them. From germline, CDR1 is SEHNR and CDR2 FQNEAQ (reference sequence). The length of the CDR3 is 14 residues. CDR3 amino acids: CASSFGGAEQPQHF. The CDR3 region has the DNA TGTGCCAGCAGCTTTGGAGGGGCGGAGCAGCCCCAGCATTTT. Full variable domain (outside the CDR3, taken from reference TRBV7-9 and TRBJ1-5): DTGVSQNPRHKITKRGQNVTFRCDPISEHNRLYWYRQTLGQGPEFLTYFQNEAQLEKSRLLSDRFSAERPKGSFSTLEIQRTEQGDSAMYLCASSFGGAEQPQHFGDGTRLSIL.

In DNA form, the CDR3 reads TGTGCCAGCAGCTTCCCTAGCGGGAGGTCTTCCGGGGAGCTGTTTTTT. Its protein product is CASSFPSGRSSGELFF. The chain uses TRBV7-6 and TRBJ2-2, with 11 bases matching TRBD2. This CDR3 region has 16 residues. The trim removed 3 bases at V and 6 bases at J, leaving 6 bases unmatched. Germline V gives CDR1 SGHVS, CDR2 FNYEAQ.

The V and J genes are TRBV7-8 and TRBJ2-3; 11 bases fit TRBD2. Germline lookup yields CDR1 SGHVS and CDR2 FQNEAQ. The CDR3 has 15 amino acids. Trimming at V came to 5 bases and at J to 4 bases, leaving 5 bases not matched to a gene. CDR3 residues: CASSLLAGGPDTQYF. CDR3 coding DNA: TGTGCCAGCAGCCTCCTAGCGGGAGGACCAGATACGCAGTATTTT.

This chain links TRBV28 with TRBJ1-1, with 10 bases identical to TRBD1. Trimming at V came to 3 bases and at J to 4 bases, leaving 5 bases not matched to a gene. CDR1 MDHEN and CDR2 SYDVKM come from the germline V gene. The CDR3 runs 15 residues. The CDR3 is CASSFATGGPTEAFF. CDR3 bases: TGTGCCAGCAGTTTTGCGACAGGGGGCCCCACTGAAGCTTTCTTT. Variable domain in full (rest from reference TRBV28 and TRBJ1-1): DVKVTQSSRYLVKRTGEKVFLECVQDMDHENMFWYRQDPGLGLRLIYFSYDVKMKEKGDIPEGYSVSREKKERFSLILESASTNQTSMYLCASSFATGGPTEAFFGQGTRLTVV.

This chain connects TRBV7-3 to TRBJ2-1; 11 bases map to TRBD2. The CDR3 is 18 residues long. Per germline, CDR1 SGHTA and CDR2 FQGTGA. Trimming removed 5 bases from V and 4 bases from J; junction bases left unmatched: 13. In DNA form, the CDR3 reads TGTGCCAGCAGCCCCACCAAACTGACTAGCGGGAAATACAATGAGCAGTTCTTC. Amino acids: CASSPTKLTSGKYNEQFF. Full variable domain (missing parts from reference TRBV7-3 and TRBJ2-1): GAGVSQTPSNKVTEKGKYVELRCDPISGHTALYWYRQSLGQGPEFLIYFQGTGAADDSGLPNDRFFAVRPEGSVSTLKIQRTERGDSAVYLCASSPTKLTSGKYNEQFFGPGTRLTVL.

V and J are TRBV29-1 and TRBJ1-4; 10 positions match TRBD1. The V and J ends lost 6 bases and 11 bases, in that order; junction bases with no gene match: 3. CDR1 and CDR2 from the germline V gene are SQVTM and ANQGSEA. This CDR3 spans 11 amino acids. CDR3: CSVAGQGKLFF. The CDR3 DNA is TGCAGCGTGGCGGGACAGGGGAAACTGTTTTTT.

This chain links TRBV10-1 with TRBJ2-2, with no clear D. Germline assignment: CDR1 WNHNN and CDR2 SYGVQD (reference sequence). The V gene lost 2 bases and the J gene lost 5 bases, with 9 bases spanning the gap. This CDR3 spans 14 amino acids. This chain's CDR3 is CASSEDFQTGELFF. CDR3 DNA: TGCGCCAGCAGTGAGGACTTCCAAACCGGGGAGCTGTTTTTT.

The CDR3 protein is CASSQEGDWNTEAFF. For the CDR3, the DNA is TGCGCCAGCAGCCAAGAAGGGGACTGGAACACTGAAGCTTTCTTT. The chain recombines TRBV4-3 with TRBJ1-1, with a weak D call TRBD1 (5 bases). Trimming took 0 bases from V and 1 from J, leaving 9 bases between them. The CDR3 runs 15 residues. CDR1 and CDR2 from the germline V gene are LGHNA and YSLEER.

The chain joins TRBV4-1 to TRBJ1-1; TRBD1 is a possible D gene (5 bases). The germline gives CDR1 MGHRA, CDR2 YSYEKL. The V end was cut by 0 bases, the J end by 10 bases, with 15 bases between. The CDR3 is 14 amino acids. CDR3 region: CASSQEKGYELAFF. The CDR3 DNA follows: TGCGCCAGCAGCCAAGAAAAGGGGTATGAGTTAGCTTTCTTT.